Presented here are 9 T cell receptor beta chains from one specimen sequenced in a study of shared clonotypes between healthy human individuals. The table came from immunoSEQ multiplex PCR; TCRdb's copy has only in-frame clones and leaves some out. The table lists about 960,000 clones, 70% to 85% of them singletons. The specimen sequenced was memory CD4+ T cells sorted from blood. Specified subset: CD45RA-negative fraction. The receptors shown here come from a man aged 18 to 29 in good health.

The V gene is TRBV19, the J gene TRBJ2-6; 8 bases are a match to TRBD1. V was clipped by 5 bases and J by 0 bases; unmatched bases: 6. This CDR3 spans 17 amino acids. Looked up from germline, CDR1 is LNHDA and CDR2 is SQIVND (reference sequence). CDR3 amino acids: CASSLQGALSGANVLTF. In nucleotides, the CDR3 is TGTGCCAGTAGTTTGCAGGGGGCCCTCTCTGGGGCCAACGTCCTGACTTTC.

The rearrangement joins TRBV13 to TRBJ2-5; 8 bases fit TRBD1. CDR3 size: 16 residues. V lost 0 bases to trimming and J lost 5 bases; unmatched junction nucleotides: 8. Germline V gene sequence: CDR1 PRHDT, CDR2 FYEKMQ (reference sequence). The CDR3 DNA reads TGTGCCAGCAGCTTAGGCGGGGCAGGGGGCACGGAGACCCAGTACTTC. Its translation is CASSLGGAGGTETQYF.

The chain carries TRBV5-4 and TRBJ2-1, with D perhaps TRBD1 (6 bases). This CDR3 has 15 residues. The V end lost 0 bases, the J end lost 1 base, and 8 bases lay between the germline ends. Germline values: CDR1 SGHNT, CDR2 YYREEE (reference sequence). The CDR3 DNA sequence: TGTGCCAGCAGCTTGGTTGGACAGTCCTACAATGAGCAGTTCTTC. Translation gives CASSLVGQSYNEQFF.

The CDR3 loop reads CASSGGSEAFF. CDR3 nucleotides: TGTGCCAGCAGTGGGGGGTCTGAAGCTTTCTTT. The J gene is TRBJ1-1, the V gene TRBV13; tentative D call: TRBD1 (5 bases). This CDR3 is 11 amino acids long. V lost 6 bases and J 6 bases, leaving 8 bases between the germline ends. Looked up from germline, CDR1 is PRHDT and CDR2 is FYEKMQ (reference sequence).

The CDR3 DNA reads TGTGCCATCGCAGGGTTTAACTATGGCTACACCTTC. It translates to CAIAGFNYGYTF. The J gene is TRBJ1-2, the V gene TRBV28; weak D call: TRBD1 (5 bases). The CDR3 consists of 12 residues. With 10 bases removed from V and 1 base from J, the gap between germline ends came to 10 bases. From germline, CDR1 is MDHEN and CDR2 SYDVKM.

This sequence joins TRBV10-3 and TRBJ1-1, with TRBD1 matching over 7 bases. With 5 bases clipped from V and 7 bases from J, the junction kept 4 bases outside the gene matches. The CDR3 sequence is 12 residues long. Germline V gene data show CDR1 as ENHRY and CDR2 as SYGVKD. The CDR3 protein is CAISPGQNEAFF. CDR3 nucleotide sequence: TGTGCCATCAGTCCGGGACAGAATGAAGCTTTCTTT.

The chain recombines TRBV6-1 with TRBJ2-5, with D possibly called TRBD1 or TRBD2 (5 bases each). Trimming removed 7 bases at V and 5 bases at J, with 14 bases between. The CDR3 is made up of 13 amino acids. Germline V gene data show CDR1 as MNHNS and CDR2 as SASEGT. Here the CDR3 DNA reads TGTGCCAGCACTTCCGGGACGAAGGAGACCCAGTACTTC. Its protein product is CASTSGTKETQYF.

The chain links TRBV6-1 to TRBJ2-5; the match to TRBD1 covers 9 bases. V lost 4 bases to trimming and J lost 4 bases; unmatched junction nucleotides: 7. The germline V gene has CDR1 MNHNS and CDR2 SASEGT. The CDR3 runs 15 residues. The chain's CDR3 is CASSGPGTGSETQYF. The CDR3 DNA reads as TGTGCCAGCAGTGGCCCCGGGACAGGGTCAGAGACCCAGTACTTC.

To note about this clone: This could be a read error, since a much larger clone is one nucleotide away. This sequence joins TRBV7-2 and TRBJ2-3; no clear D. The V gene lost 4 bases and the J gene lost 4 bases, with 3 bases spanning the gap. CDR1 and CDR2 from the germline V gene are SGHTA and FQGNSA. This CDR3 contains 11 residues. The DNA of the CDR3 is TGTGCCAGCAGCTCCCCAGATACGCAGTATTTT. It yields the protein CASSSPDTQYF.